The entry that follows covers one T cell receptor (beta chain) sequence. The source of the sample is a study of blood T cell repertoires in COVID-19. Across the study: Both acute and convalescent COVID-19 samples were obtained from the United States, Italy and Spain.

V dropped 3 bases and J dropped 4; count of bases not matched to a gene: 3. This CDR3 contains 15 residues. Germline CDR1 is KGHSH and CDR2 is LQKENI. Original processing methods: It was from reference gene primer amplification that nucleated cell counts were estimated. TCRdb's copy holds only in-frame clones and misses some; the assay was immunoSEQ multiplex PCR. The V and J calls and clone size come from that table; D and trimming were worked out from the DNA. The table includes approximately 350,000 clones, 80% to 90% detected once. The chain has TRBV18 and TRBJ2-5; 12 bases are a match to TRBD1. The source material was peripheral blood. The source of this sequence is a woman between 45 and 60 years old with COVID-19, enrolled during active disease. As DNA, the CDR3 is TGTGCCAGCTCACCGGGACAGGGGGCCTCAGAGACCCAGTACTTC. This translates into CASSPGQGASETQYF.